This T cell receptor (beta chain) was captured by sequencing in a study of spatial heterogeneity in lung cancer. CDR1 and CDR2 (germline): DFQATT, SNEGSKA (reference sequence). The V gene lost 1 base and the J gene lost 2 bases, with 14 bases spanning the gap. This CDR3 contains 15 residues. Each CDR3 protein gets one entry after TCRdb re-called the 5' RACE reads with MiXCR. The sample has approximately 100,000 distinct CDR3 sequences, roughly 19% seen once; the top ten hold roughly a fifth. This clonotype was detected only a few times. This sample's time point: blood at routine non-recurrence follow-up after resection.

Sample: PBMCs, taken at follow-up. The TCR sequence derives from a male donor with early-stage non-small cell lung cancer. This chain connects TRBV20-1 to TRBJ2-5; a weak D match, TRBD2 (6 bases). CDR3 sequence: CSARVEGGGQETQYF. The DNA of the CDR3 is TGCAGTGCTAGAGTGGAGGGAGGAGGGCAAGAGACCCAGTACTTC.